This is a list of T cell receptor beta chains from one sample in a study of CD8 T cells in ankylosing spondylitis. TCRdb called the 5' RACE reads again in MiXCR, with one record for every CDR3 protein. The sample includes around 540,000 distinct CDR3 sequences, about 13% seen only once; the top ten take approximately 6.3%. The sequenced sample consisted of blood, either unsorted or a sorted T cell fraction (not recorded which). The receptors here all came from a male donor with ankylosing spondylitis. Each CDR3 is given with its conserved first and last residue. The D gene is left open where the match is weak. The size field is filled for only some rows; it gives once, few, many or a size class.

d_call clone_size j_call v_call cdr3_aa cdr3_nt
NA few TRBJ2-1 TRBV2 CASRKGERNEQFF TGTGCCAGCAGGAAGGGGGAGAGGAATGAGCAGTTCTTC
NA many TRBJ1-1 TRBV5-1 CASRVAGQAFF TGCGCCAGCAGAGTCGCGGGACAAGCTTTCTTT
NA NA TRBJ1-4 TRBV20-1 CSAPGVTNEKLFF TGCAGTGCTCCAGGGGTTACTAATGAAAAACTGTTTTTT
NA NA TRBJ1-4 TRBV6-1 CATTQGGGNEKLFF TGTGCCACCACACAGGGAGGTGGGAACGAAAAACTGTTTTTT
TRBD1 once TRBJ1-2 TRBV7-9 CASSYIGTGFTYGYTF TGTGCCAGCAGTTACATCGGGACAGGGTTTACCTATGGCTACACCTTC
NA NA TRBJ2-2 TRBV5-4 CASSLGRAPGLPNTGELFF TGTGCCAGCAGCTTGGGGAGGGCTCCGGGACTTCCTAACACCGGGGAGCTGTTTTTT
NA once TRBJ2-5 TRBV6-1 CASTWGRETQYF TGTGCCAGCACTTGGGGCAGGGAGACCCAGTACTTC
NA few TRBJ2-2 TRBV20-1 CSARGLNTGELFF TGCAGTGCTCGAGGACTGAACACCGGGGAGCTGTTTTTT
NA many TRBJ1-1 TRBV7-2 CASTLHMNTEAFF TGTGCCAGCACCCTTCATATGAACACTGAAGCTTTCTTT
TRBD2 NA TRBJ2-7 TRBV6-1 CASKLTSGKTYEQYF TGTGCCAGCAAACTGACTAGCGGGAAGACCTACGAGCAGTACTTC
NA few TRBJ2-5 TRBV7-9 CASSVGQLPQETQYF TGTGCCAGCAGCGTCGGACAATTGCCCCAAGAGACCCAGTACTTC
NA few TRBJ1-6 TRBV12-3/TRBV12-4 CASSMGVSPMDSPLHF TGTGCCAGCAGCATGGGGGTCAGTCCTATGGATTCACCCCTCCACTTT
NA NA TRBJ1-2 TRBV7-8 CASSPRNAYGYTF TGTGCCAGCAGCCCCCGTAACGCTTATGGCTACACCTTC
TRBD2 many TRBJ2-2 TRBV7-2 CASSPRTSGNTGELFF TGCGCCAGCAGCCCCAGGACTAGCGGGAACACCGGGGAGCTGTTTTTT
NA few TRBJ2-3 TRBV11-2 CASSLEGRGGTDTQYF TGTGCCAGCAGCTTAGAGGGCAGGGGGGGCACAGATACGCAGTATTTT
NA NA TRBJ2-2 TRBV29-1 CSAPSVTGELFF TGCAGCGCGCCCTCAGTGACCGGGGAGCTGTTTTTT
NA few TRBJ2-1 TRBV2 CASNRPSNNEQFF TGTGCCAGCAACCGTCCTAGCAACAATGAGCAGTTCTTC
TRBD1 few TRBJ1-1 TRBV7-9 CASRDRADTEAFF TGTGCCAGCCGGGACAGGGCGGACACTGAAGCTTTCTTT
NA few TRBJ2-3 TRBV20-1 CSAGYSSTPDTQYF TGCAGTGCTGGGTATTCTAGTACCCCAGATACGCAGTATTTT
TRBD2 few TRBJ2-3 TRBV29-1 CSAHLAGVTDTQYF TGCAGCGCCCATCTAGCGGGAGTTACAGATACGCAGTATTTT
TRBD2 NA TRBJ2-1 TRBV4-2 CASSQEGGRAYNEQFF TGTGCCAGCAGCCAAGAAGGCGGGAGGGCCTACAATGAGCAGTTCTTC
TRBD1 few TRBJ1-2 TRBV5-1 CASSSGTGVDGYTF TGCGCCAGCAGCTCCGGGACAGGGGTTGATGGCTACACCTTC
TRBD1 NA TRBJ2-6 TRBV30 CAVDRASSGANVLTF TGTGCCGTGGACAGGGCCAGCTCTGGGGCCAACGTCCTGACTTTC
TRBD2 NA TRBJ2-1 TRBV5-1 CASSRLAAVDEQFF TGCGCCAGCAGCAGACTAGCGGCCGTGGATGAGCAGTTCTTC
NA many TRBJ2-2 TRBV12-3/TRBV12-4 CASSPEGYTGELFF TGTGCCAGCAGTCCGGAGGGGTACACCGGGGAGCTGTTTTTT
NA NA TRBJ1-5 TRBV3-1 CASSQFLDQPQHF TGTGCCAGCAGCCAATTTTTGGACCAGCCCCAGCATTTT
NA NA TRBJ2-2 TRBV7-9 CASSLYGELFF TGTGCCAGCAGCTTATACGGGGAGCTGTTTTTT
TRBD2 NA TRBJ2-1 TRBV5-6 CASSLKREPLYNEQFF TGTGCCAGCAGCTTAAAGCGGGAGCCATTGTACAATGAGCAGTTCTTC
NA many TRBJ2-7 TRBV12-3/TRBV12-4 CASSPGLRYEQYF TGTGCCAGCAGCCCAGGGCTACGCTACGAGCAGTACTTC
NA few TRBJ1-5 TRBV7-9 CASSYAGTRNQPQHF TGTGCCAGCAGCTACGCCGGGACACGGAATCAGCCCCAGCATTTT
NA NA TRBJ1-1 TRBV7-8 CASSYEVDLDPFF TGTGCCAGCAGCTATGAGGTAGACCTAGACCCTTTCTTT
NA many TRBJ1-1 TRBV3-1 CASSLNRGTEAFF TGTGCCAGCAGCCTAAATCGGGGGACTGAAGCTTTCTTT
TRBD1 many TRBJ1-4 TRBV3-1 CASARTGRDEKLFF TGTGCCAGCGCCCGGACAGGGAGGGATGAAAAACTGTTTTTT
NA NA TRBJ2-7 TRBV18 CASSSRDLYEQYF TGTGCCAGCTCATCTCGGGATCTTTACGAGCAGTACTTC
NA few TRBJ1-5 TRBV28 CASSLSRQPQHF TGTGCCAGCAGTTTATCTAGGCAGCCCCAGCATTTT
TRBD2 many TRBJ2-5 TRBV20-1 CSARKSSGSLQETQYF TGCAGTGCTAGAAAGTCTAGCGGGAGCCTGCAAGAGACCCAGTACTTC
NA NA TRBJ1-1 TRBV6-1 CASSRGVGTEAFF TGTGCCAGCAGTAGGGGGGTCGGCACTGAAGCTTTCTTT
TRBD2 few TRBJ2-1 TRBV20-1 CSARDRGLAGNEQFF TGCAGTGCTAGAGATCGAGGACTAGCGGGTAATGAGCAGTTCTTC
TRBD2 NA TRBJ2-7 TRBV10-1 CASSDGGRAENEQYF TGCGCCAGCAGTGACGGCGGGAGGGCCGAAAACGAGCAGTACTTC
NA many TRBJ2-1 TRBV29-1 CSVGRVASDEQFF TGCAGCGTTGGTAGGGTAGCTTCGGATGAGCAGTTCTTC
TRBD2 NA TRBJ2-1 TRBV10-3 CAISESGSGSSYNEQFF TGTGCCATCAGTGAGTCGGGTAGCGGGAGCTCCTACAATGAGCAGTTCTTC